This T cell receptor beta chain is drawn from a study of blood T cell repertoires in COVID-19. Produced via immunoSEQ multiplex PCR; TCRdb's table is partial and in-frame only. This sample yields tens of thousands of clones, of which 82% are seen a single time; about 1.2% belongs to the top ten. Sequences were obtained from peripheral blood. The TCR was taken from a woman of 80 years or more with acute or convalescent COVID-19.

The CDR3 DNA is TGTGCCAGCTCAGGACAGGCGGGCACTGAAGCTTTCTTT. It translates to CASSGQAGTEAFF. J is TRBJ1-1 and V is TRBV18, with 7 bases identical to TRBD1. The CDR3 consists of 13 residues. The V gene end was trimmed by 5 bases and the J gene end by 4 bases; junction bases not matched to a gene: 4. CDR1 and CDR2 (germline): KGHSH, LQKENI.